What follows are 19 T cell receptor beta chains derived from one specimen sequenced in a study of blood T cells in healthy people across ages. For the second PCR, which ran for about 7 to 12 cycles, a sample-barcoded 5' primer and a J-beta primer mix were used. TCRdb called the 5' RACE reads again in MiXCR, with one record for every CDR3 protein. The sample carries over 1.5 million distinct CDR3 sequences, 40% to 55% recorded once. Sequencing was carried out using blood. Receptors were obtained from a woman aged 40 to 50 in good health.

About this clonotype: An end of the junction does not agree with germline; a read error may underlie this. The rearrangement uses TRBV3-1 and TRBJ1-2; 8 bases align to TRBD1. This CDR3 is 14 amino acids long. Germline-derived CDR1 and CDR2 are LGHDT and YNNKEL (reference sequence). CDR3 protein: CASSFRTGKYGNTF. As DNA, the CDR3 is TGTGCCAGCAGCTTTAGGACAGGGAAGTATGGCAACACCTTC.

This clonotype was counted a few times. The CDR3 reads CASSYRRARFNEQFF. In DNA, the CDR3 is TGTGCCAGCAGTTACCGTCGGGCCCGCTTTAATGAGCAGTTCTTC. V and J are TRBV6-5 and TRBJ2-1, with no clear D. V lost 2 bases, J lost 7 bases, and 15 bases lay in between. This CDR3 contains 15 residues. Germline CDR1 is MNHEY and CDR2 is SVGAGI.

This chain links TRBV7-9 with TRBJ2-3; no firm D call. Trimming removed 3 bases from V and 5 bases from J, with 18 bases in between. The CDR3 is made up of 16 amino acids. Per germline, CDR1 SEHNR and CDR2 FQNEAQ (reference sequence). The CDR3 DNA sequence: TGTGCCAGCAGCTTCTGGCGTTACACCGCCGGAGATACGCAGTATTTT. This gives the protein CASSFWRYTAGDTQYF.

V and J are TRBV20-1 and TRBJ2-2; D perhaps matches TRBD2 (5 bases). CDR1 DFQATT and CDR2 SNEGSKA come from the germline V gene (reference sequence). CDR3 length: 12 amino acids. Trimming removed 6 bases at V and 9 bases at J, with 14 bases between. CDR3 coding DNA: TGCAGTGCGCCGCGGCTAGCTAGGGAGCTGTTTTTT. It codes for CSAPRLARELFF.

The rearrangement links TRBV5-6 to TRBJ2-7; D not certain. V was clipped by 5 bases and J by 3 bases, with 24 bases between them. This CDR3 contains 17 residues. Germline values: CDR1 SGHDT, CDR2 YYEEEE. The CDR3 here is CASSPGPDRVSSYEQYF. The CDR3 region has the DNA TGTGCCAGCAGTCCGGGCCCCGATCGGGTCAGCAGCTACGAGCAGTACTTC. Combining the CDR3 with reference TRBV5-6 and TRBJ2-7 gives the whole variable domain DAGVTQSPTHLIKTRGQQVTLRCSPKSGHDTVSWYQQALGQGPQFIFQYYEEEERQRGNFPDRFSGHQFPNYSSELNVNALLLGDSALYLCASSPGPDRVSSYEQYFGPGTRLTVT.

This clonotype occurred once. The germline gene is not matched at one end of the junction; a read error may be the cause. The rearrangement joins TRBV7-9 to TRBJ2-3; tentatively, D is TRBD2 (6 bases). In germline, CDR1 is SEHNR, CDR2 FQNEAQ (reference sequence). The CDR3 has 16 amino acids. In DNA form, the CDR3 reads TGTGCCAGCAAGGGCTTGTTTAGCGGACCCACAGATGCGCAGTATTTT. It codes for CASKGLFSGPTDAQYF.

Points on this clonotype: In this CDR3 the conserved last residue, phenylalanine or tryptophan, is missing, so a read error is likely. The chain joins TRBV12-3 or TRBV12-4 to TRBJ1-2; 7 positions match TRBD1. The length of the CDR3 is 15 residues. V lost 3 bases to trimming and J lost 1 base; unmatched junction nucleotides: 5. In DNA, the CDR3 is TGTGCCAGCAGTTTCGGGACAGAAATTAACTATGGCTACACCTTA. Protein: CASSFGTEINYGYTL.

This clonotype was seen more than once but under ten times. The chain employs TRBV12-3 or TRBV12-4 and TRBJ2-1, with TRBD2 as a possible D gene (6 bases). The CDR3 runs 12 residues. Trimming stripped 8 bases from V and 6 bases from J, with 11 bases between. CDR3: CASCGGSNEQFF. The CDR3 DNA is TGTGCCAGCTGTGGGGGGTCCAATGAGCAGTTCTTC.

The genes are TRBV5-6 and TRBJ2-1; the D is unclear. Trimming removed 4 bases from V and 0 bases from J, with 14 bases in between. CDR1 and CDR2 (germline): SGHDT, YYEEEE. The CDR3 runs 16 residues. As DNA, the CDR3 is TGTGCCAGCAGCCAGGCTGGGCCGATCTCCTACAATGAGCAGTTCTTC. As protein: CASSQAGPISYNEQFF.

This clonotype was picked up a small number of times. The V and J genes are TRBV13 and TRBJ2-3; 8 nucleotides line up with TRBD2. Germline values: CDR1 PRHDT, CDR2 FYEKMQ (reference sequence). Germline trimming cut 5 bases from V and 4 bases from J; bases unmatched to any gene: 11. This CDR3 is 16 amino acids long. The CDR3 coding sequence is TGTGCCAGCAGCCGAAATAGCGGGGAAGGCCCAGATACGCAGTATTTT. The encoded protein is CASSRNSGEGPDTQYF.

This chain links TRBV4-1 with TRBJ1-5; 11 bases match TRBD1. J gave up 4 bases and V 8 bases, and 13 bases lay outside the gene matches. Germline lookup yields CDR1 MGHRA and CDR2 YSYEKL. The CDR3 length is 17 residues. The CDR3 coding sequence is TGCGCCAGCCGCGCGGGGATGGGACAGGGGGAAAATCAGCCCCAGCATTTT. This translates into CASRAGMGQGENQPQHF.

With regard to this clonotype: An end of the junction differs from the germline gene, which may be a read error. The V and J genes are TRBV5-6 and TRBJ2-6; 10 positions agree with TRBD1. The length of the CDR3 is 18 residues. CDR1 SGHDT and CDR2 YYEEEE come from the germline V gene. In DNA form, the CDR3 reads TGTGCCAGCAGCTTGGGACAGGGGGCATACTCTGGGGCCAGCGTCCTGACTTTC. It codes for CASSLGQGAYSGASVLTF.

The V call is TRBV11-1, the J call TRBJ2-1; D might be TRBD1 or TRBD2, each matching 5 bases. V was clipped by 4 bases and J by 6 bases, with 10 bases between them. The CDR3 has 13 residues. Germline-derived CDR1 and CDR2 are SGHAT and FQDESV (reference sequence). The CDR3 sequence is CASSSPGLNEQFF. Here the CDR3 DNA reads TGTGCCAGCAGCTCCCCGGGGCTCAATGAGCAGTTCTTC.

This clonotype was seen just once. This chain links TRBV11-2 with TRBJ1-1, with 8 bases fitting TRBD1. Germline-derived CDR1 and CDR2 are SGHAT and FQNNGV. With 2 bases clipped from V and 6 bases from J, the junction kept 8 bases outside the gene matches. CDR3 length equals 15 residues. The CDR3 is CASSLMGQVFSEAFF. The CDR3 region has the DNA TGTGCCAGCAGCTTAATGGGACAGGTTTTCTCTGAAGCTTTCTTT.

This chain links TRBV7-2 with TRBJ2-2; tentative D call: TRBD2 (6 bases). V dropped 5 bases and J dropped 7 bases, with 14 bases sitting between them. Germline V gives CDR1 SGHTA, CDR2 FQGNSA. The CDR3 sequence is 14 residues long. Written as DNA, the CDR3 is TGTGCCAGCAGCCCGGGACTTCGGTACGGGGAGCTGTTTTTT. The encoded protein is CASSPGLRYGELFF. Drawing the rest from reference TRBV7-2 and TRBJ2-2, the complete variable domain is GAGVSQSPSNKVTEKGKDVELRCDPISGHTALYWYRQSLGQGLEFLIYFQGNSAPDKSGLPSDRFSAERTGGSVSTLTIQRTQQEDSAVYLCASSPGLRYGELFFGEGSRLTVL.

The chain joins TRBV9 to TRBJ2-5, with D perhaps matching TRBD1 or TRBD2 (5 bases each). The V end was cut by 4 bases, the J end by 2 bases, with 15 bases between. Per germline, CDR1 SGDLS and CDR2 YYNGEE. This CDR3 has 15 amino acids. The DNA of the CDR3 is TGTGCCAGCAGCCCGGGGCAGGTTTTTCAAGAGACCCAGTACTTC. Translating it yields CASSPGQVFQETQYF.

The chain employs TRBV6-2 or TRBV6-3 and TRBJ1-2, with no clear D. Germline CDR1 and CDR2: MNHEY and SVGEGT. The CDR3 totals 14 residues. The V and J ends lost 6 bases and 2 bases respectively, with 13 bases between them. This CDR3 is CASSPYYGNYGYTF. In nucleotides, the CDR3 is TGTGCCAGCAGCCCTTACTACGGGAACTATGGCTACACCTTC.

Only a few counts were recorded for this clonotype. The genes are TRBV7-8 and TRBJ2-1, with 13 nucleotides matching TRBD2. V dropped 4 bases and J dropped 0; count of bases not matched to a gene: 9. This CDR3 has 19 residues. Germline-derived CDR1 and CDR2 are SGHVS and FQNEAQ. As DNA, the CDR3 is TGTGCCAGCAGCTGGGGACTAGCGGGGACAACACTCTCCTACAATGAGCAGTTCTTC. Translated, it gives CASSWGLAGTTLSYNEQFF.

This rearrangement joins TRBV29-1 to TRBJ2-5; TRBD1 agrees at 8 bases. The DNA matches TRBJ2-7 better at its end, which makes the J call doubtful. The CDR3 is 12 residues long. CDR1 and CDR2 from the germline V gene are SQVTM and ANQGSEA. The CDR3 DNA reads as TGCAGCGCCGCAGGGGGCCTTTACGAGCAGTACTTC. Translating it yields CSAAGGLYEQYF.